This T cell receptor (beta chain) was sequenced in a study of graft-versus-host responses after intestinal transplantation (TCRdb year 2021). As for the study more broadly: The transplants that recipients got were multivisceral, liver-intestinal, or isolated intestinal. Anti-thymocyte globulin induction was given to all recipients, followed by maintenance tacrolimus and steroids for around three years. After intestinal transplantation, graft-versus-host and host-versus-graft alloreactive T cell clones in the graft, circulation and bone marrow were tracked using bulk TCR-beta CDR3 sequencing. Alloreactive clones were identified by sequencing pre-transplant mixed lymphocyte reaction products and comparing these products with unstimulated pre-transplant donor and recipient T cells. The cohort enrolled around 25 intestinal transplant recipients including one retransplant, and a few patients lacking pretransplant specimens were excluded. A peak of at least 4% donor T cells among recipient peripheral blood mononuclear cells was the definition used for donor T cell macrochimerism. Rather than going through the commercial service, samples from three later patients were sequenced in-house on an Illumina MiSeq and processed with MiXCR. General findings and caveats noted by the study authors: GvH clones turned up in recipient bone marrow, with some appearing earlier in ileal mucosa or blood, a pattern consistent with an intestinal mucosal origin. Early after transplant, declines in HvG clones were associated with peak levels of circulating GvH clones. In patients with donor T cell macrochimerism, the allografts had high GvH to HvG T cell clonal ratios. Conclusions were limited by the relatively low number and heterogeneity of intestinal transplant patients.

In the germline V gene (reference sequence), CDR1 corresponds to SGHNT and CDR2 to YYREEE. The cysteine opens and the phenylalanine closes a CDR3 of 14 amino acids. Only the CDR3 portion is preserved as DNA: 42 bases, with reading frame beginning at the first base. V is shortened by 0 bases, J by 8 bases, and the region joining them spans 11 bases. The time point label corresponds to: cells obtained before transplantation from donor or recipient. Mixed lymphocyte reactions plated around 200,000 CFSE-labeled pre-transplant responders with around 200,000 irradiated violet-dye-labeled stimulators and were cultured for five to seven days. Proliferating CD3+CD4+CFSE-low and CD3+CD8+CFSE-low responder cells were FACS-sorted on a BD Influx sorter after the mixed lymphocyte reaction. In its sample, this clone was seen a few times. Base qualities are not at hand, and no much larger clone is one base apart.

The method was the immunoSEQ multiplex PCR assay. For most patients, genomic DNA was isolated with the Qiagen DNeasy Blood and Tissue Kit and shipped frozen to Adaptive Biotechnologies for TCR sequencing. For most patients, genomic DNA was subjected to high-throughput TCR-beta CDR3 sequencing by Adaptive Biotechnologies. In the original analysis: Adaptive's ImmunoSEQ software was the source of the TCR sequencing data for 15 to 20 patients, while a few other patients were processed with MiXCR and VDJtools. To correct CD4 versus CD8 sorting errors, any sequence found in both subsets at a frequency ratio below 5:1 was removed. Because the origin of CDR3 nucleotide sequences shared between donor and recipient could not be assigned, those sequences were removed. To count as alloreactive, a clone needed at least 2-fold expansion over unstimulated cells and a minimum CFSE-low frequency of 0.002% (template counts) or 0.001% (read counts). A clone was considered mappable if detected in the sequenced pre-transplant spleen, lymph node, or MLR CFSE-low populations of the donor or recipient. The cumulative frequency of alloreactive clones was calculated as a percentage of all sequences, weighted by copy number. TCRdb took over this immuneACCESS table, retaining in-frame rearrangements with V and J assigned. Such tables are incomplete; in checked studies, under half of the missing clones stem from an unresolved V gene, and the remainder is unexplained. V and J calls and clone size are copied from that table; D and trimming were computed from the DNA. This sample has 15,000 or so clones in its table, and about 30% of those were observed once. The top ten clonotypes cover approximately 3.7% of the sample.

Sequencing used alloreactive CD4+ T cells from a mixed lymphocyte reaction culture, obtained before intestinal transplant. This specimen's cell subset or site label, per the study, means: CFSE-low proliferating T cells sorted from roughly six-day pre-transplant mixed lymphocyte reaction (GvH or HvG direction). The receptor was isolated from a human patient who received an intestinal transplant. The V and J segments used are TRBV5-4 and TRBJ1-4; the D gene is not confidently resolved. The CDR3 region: CASSLGGIGEKLFF. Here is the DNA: TGTGCCAGCAGCTTGGGAGGGATTGGGGAAAAACTGTTTTTT. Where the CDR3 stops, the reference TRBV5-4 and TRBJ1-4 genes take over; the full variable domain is ETGVTQSPTHLIKTRGQQVTLRCSSQSGHNTVSWYQQALGQGPQFIFQYYREEENGRGNFPPRFSGLQFPNYSSELNVNALELDDSALYLCASSLGGIGEKLFFGSGTQLSVL.